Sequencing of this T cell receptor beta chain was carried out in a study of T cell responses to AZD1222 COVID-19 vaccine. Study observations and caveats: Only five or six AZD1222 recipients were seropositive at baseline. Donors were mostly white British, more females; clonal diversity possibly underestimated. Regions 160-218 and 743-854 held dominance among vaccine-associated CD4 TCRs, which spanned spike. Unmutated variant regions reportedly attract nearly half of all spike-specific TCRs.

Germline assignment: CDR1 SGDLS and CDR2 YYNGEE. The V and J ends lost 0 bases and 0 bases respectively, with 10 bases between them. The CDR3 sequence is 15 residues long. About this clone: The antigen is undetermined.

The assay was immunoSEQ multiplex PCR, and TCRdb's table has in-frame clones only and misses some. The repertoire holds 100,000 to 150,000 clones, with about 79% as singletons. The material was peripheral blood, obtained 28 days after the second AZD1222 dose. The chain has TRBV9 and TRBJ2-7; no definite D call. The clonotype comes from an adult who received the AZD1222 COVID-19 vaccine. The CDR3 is CASSVDPLYSYEQYF. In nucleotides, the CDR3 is TGTGCCAGCAGCGTAGATCCACTTTACTCCTACGAGCAGTACTTC.